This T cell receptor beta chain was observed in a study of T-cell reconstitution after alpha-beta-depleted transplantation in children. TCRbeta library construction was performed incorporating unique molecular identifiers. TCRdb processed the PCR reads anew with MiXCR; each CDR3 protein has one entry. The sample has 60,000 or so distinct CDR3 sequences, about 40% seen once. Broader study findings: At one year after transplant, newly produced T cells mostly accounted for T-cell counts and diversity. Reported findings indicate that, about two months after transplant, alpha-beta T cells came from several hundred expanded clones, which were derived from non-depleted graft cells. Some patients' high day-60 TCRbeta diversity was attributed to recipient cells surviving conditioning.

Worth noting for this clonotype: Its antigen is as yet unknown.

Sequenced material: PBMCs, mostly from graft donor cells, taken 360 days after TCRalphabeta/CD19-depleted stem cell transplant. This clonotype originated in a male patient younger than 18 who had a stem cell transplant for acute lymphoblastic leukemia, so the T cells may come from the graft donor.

This CDR3 reads CATSEAGDEQFF. The CDR3 DNA reads TGTGCCACCAGTGAAGCGGGGGATGAGCAGTTCTTC. The genes are TRBV24-1 and TRBJ2-1; TRBD2 agrees at 8 bases. This CDR3 region has 12 residues. Germline V gives CDR1 KGHDR, CDR2 SFDVKD. The V and J ends lost 4 bases and 8 bases, in that order; junction bases with no gene match: 0.